This passage covers 4 T cell receptor beta chains from one sample sequenced in a study of Ad26.COV2.S vaccination and SARS-CoV-2 variants. Only in-frame clones appear in the TCRdb table, and some are missing; sequencing was by immunoSEQ multiplex PCR. The repertoire holds just over 350,000 clones, with 92% as singletons. The input for sequencing was peripheral blood, taken after recovery from COVID-19. These receptors all come from a human donor who had recovered from COVID-19.

V usage is TRBV6-2 or TRBV6-3 and J usage is TRBJ1-1; D is ambiguous. This CDR3 contains 13 residues. V was clipped by 5 bases and J by 2 bases, with 9 bases between them. Germline V CDR1 and CDR2: MNHEY, SVGEGT. CDR3 region: CASSTGPNTEAFF. The CDR3 bases are TGTGCCAGCAGTACCGGGCCCAACACTGAAGCTTTCTTT.

J is TRBJ2-1 and V is TRBV19, with D possibly being TRBD2 (6 bases). The CDR3 sequence is 17 residues long. Trimming took off 6 bases at V and 8 bases at J, with 26 bases between the two ends. Germline values: CDR1 LNHDA, CDR2 SQIVND (reference sequence). As DNA, the CDR3 is TGTGCCAGTAGCCCTCGGGACTCAAGATTTCCCCCACATGAGCAGTTCTTC. It specifies CASSPRDSRFPPHEQFF. The complete variable domain, with remaining parts taken from reference TRBV19 and TRBJ2-1, reads DGGITQSPKYLFRKEGQNVTLSCEQNLNHDAMYWYRQDPGQGLRLIYYSQIVNDFQKGDIAEGYSVSREKKESFPLTVTSAQKNPTAFYLCASSPRDSRFPPHEQFFGPGTRLTVL.

The chain recombines TRBV7-3 with TRBJ1-1, with 7 positions matching TRBD1. This CDR3 has 13 residues. With 5 bases clipped from V and 3 bases from J, the junction kept 3 bases outside the gene matches. The germline V gene encodes CDR1 SGHTA and CDR2 FQGTGA. The CDR3 is CASSLDRDTEAFF. The DNA of the CDR3 is TGTGCCAGCAGCCTCGACAGGGACACTGAAGCTTTCTTT. Together with reference TRBV7-3 and TRBJ1-1, the CDR3 gives the full variable domain: GAGVSQTPSNKVTEKGKYVELRCDPISGHTALYWYRQSLGQGPEFLIYFQGTGAADDSGLPNDRFFAVRPEGSVSTLKIQRTERGDSAVYLCASSLDRDTEAFFGQGTRLTVV.

On this clone itself: A junction end diverges from the germline sequence, so it may reflect a read error. V gene TRBV5-4 combines with J gene TRBJ2-5; weak D call: TRBD1 (6 bases). Germline V CDR1 and CDR2: SGHNT, YYREEE (reference sequence). This CDR3 comprises 15 residues. CDR3 in DNA: TGTGCCAGCAGCTCCTTCTACAGGGACCAGGAGACCCAGTACTTC. Translated, it gives CASSSFYRDQETQYF.